The 19 T cell receptor beta chains reported below all come from one sample, sequenced in a study of blood T cell repertoires in COVID-19. Profiled with immunoSEQ multiplex PCR; TCRdb holds only in-frame clones, not every one. The sample has 150,000 to 200,000 clones; around nine tenths are singletons. The sample taken for sequencing was peripheral blood. Source of these receptors: a woman aged 18-29 years who had recovered from COVID-19.

The chain links TRBV30 to TRBJ1-2; D not certain. Germline values: CDR1 GTSNPN, CDR2 SVGIG (reference sequence). The CDR3 spans 14 residues. With 4 bases removed from V and 3 bases from J, the gap between germline ends came to 15 bases. DNA of the CDR3: TGTGCCTGGATTCCCCGCCGGGTTGACTATGGCTACACCTTC. Its protein product is CAWIPRRVDYGYTF.

The gene calls are TRBV6-5 and TRBJ1-1, with D unresolved. This CDR3 comprises 12 residues. The germline V gene encodes CDR1 MNHEY and CDR2 SVGAGI. The ends were cut back, 6 bases at V and 7 bases at J, with 12 bases in the middle. The CDR3 region is CASSLGYFEAFF. The CDR3 bases are TGTGCCAGCAGCCTAGGATATTTTGAAGCTTTCTTT.

The V call is TRBV27, the J call TRBJ1-2, with 11 bases matching TRBD1. The germline gives CDR1 MNHEY, CDR2 SMNVEV (reference sequence). The V segment lost 4 bases and the J segment 7 bases; nucleotides outside the gene matches: 8. The CDR3 has 15 amino acids. The CDR3: CASSSPGQGAVGYTF. CDR3 DNA: TGTGCCAGCAGTTCCCCCGGACAGGGGGCCGTTGGCTACACCTTC.

This clone was detected only once. The genes are TRBV7-3 and TRBJ2-3; D call uncertain. Germline CDR1 is SGHTA and CDR2 is FQGTGA. The V gene lost 5 bases and the J gene lost 5 bases, with 8 bases spanning the gap. The CDR3 runs 12 residues. In nucleotides, the CDR3 is TGTGCCAGCAGCCAGGAACGAGATACGCAGTATTTT. Translated, it gives CASSQERDTQYF.

The CDR3: CASSVQGTFTDTQYF. In nucleotides, the CDR3 is TGTGCCAGCAGCGTCCAGGGGACCTTCACAGATACGCAGTATTTT. V usage is TRBV9 and J usage is TRBJ2-3, with a tentative D call TRBD1 (6 bases). The CDR3 covers 15 residues. Germline V gives CDR1 SGDLS, CDR2 YYNGEE. V shed 2 bases and J shed 2 bases, with 12 bases lying between them. Full variable domain (missing parts from reference TRBV9 and TRBJ2-3): DSGVTQTPKHLITATGQRVTLRCSPRSGDLSVYWYQQSLDQGLQFLIQYYNGEERAKGNILERFSAQQFPDLHSELNLSSLELGDSALYFCASSVQGTFTDTQYFGPGTRLTVL.

The J gene is TRBJ1-2, the V gene TRBV7-9, with 7 bases fitting TRBD1. The V gene's germline CDR1 is SEHNR and CDR2 FQNEAQ (reference sequence). This CDR3 has 14 amino acids. V was pared by 5 bases and J by 6 bases, with 9 bases of the junction left unmatched. The CDR3 nucleotides are TGTGCCAGCAGCCCGCAGGGGACAGCCCATGGCTACACCTTC. This gives the protein CASSPQGTAHGYTF. Together with reference TRBV7-9 and TRBJ1-2, the CDR3 gives the full variable domain: DTGVSQNPRHKITKRGQNVTFRCDPISEHNRLYWYRQTLGQGPEFLTYFQNEAQLEKSRLLSDRFSAERPKGSFSTLEIQRTEQGDSAMYLCASSPQGTAHGYTFGSGTRLTVV.

Here the CDR3 reads CASSRQGTGYTF. In DNA, the CDR3 is TGTGCCAGCAGTCGACAGGGGACTGGCTACACCTTC. V usage is TRBV27 and J usage is TRBJ1-2; 8 nucleotides align to TRBD1. The CDR3 is made up of 12 amino acids. Trimming took 5 bases from V and 7 from J; bases not matched to a gene: 3. The germline CDR1 and CDR2 sequences are MNHEY and SMNVEV (reference sequence).

The chain links TRBV30 to TRBJ1-1; D perhaps matches TRBD1 (5 bases). Germline values: CDR1 GTSNPN, CDR2 SVGIG (reference sequence). This CDR3 spans 16 amino acids. V was shortened by 4 bases and J by 0 bases, with 18 bases between the two germline ends. CDR3 region: CAWISPWPGLNTEAFF. DNA for the CDR3: TGTGCCTGGATAAGCCCGTGGCCAGGGCTGAACACTGAAGCTTTCTTT.

This chain uses TRBV6-5 with TRBJ1-1; TRBD1 agrees at 7 bases. V was pared by 6 bases and J by 2 bases, with 3 bases of the junction left unmatched. Per germline, CDR1 MNHEY and CDR2 SVGAGI. The CDR3 contains 13 residues. The CDR3 DNA reads as TGTGCCAGCAGCCGGACAGGAAACACTGAAGCTTTCTTT. Amino acid sequence: CASSRTGNTEAFF.

The chain combines TRBV29-1 with TRBJ2-1; D perhaps matches TRBD2 (6 bases). This CDR3 is built from 16 residues. Germline V gene lookup returns CDR1 SQVTM and CDR2 ANQGSEA. The V and J ends lost 3 bases and 5 bases respectively, with 20 bases between them. CDR3 DNA sequence: TGCAGCGTTGACGGACTTCCGGGAGATTTACACAATGAGCAGTTCTTC. Translation: CSVDGLPGDLHNEQFF.

This sequence joins TRBV9 and TRBJ2-3; 7 bases fit TRBD2. Trimming removed 0 bases from V and 2 bases from J; junction bases left unmatched: 3. Germline V gene sequence: CDR1 SGDLS, CDR2 YYNGEE. The CDR3 has 15 residues. In DNA, the CDR3 is TGTGCCAGCAGCGTAGTGGGGGGGTACACAGATACGCAGTATTTT. It specifies CASSVVGGYTDTQYF. Based on the CDR3 plus reference TRBV9 and TRBJ2-3, the full variable domain is DSGVTQTPKHLITATGQRVTLRCSPRSGDLSVYWYQQSLDQGLQFLIQYYNGEERAKGNILERFSAQQFPDLHSELNLSSLELGDSALYFCASSVVGGYTDTQYFGPGTRLTVL.

The rearrangement joins TRBV20-1 to TRBJ1-3; D is unresolved. The CDR3 loop spans 10 amino acids. Germline CDR1 DFQATT, CDR2 SNEGSKA (reference sequence). The CDR3 nucleotides read TGCGCCCTAAGAGCCAACACCATATATTTT. It codes for CALRANTIYF.

The chain couples TRBV18 to TRBJ1-5; D is ambiguous. Germline-derived CDR1 and CDR2 are KGHSH and LQKENI. Between the trimmed V and J ends, which lost 1 base and 0 bases, there was a span of 4 bases. This CDR3 contains 14 residues. The CDR3 sequence is CASSPQHSNQPQHF. The CDR3 nucleotides are TGTGCCAGCTCACCACAACATAGCAATCAGCCCCAGCATTTT.

This clone came up a few times. V is TRBV7-2 and J is TRBJ1-1; TRBD1 might be the D (5 bases). Trimming removed 5 bases at V and 0 bases at J, with 13 bases between. The CDR3 loop spans 15 amino acids. Germline V gives CDR1 SGHTA, CDR2 FQGNSA. In DNA, the CDR3 is TGTGCCAGCAGCATCACGACAGCTATGAACACTGAAGCTTTCTTT. Protein product: CASSITTAMNTEAFF.

The chain uses TRBV18 and TRBJ2-6, with D perhaps matching TRBD1 (6 bases). Germline V gives CDR1 KGHSH, CDR2 LQKENI. Trimming removed 1 base from V and 2 bases from J, with 6 bases in between. This CDR3 contains 15 residues. For the CDR3, the DNA is TGTGCCAGCTCACCACAGGGGGCTGGGGCCAACGTCCTGACTTTC. It codes for CASSPQGAGANVLTF.

The chain couples TRBV18 to TRBJ2-5, with 9 bases that match TRBD1. This CDR3 is built from 15 residues. Germline trimming cut 4 bases from V and 5 bases from J; bases unmatched to any gene: 8. Germline V gene data show CDR1 as KGHSH and CDR2 as LQKENI. CDR3 in amino acids: CASSQLQGAEETQYF. The DNA for the CDR3 is TGTGCCAGCTCACAACTACAGGGGGCGGAGGAGACCCAGTACTTC.

The table lists this clone with a few counts. This sequence joins TRBV20-1 and TRBJ2-5, with a possible D match to TRBD1 (5 bases). V gave up 3 bases and J gave up 7 bases, with 12 bases separating them. The CDR3 sequence is 12 residues long. CDR1 is DFQATT and CDR2 is SNEGSKA in the germline V gene (reference sequence). CDR3 coding DNA: TGCAGTGCTAGTTTGGGGCTTGGGACCCAGTACTTC. Translated, it gives CSASLGLGTQYF.

The chain uses TRBV6-1 and TRBJ1-4; 8 nucleotides line up with TRBD1. J gave up 7 bases and V 6 bases, and 7 bases lay outside the gene matches. The length of the CDR3 is 14 residues. Germline values: CDR1 MNHNS, CDR2 SASEGT. CDR3 in amino acids: CASRSGTGSEKLFF. CDR3 nucleotides: TGTGCCAGCAGATCCGGGACAGGCTCTGAAAAACTGTTTTTT.

The chain is built from TRBV3-1 (or the pseudogene TRBV3-2) and TRBJ2-7; 11 positions agree with TRBD1. Germline V gene lookup returns CDR1 LGHDT and CDR2 YNNKEL (reference sequence). This CDR3 has 17 amino acids. V was clipped by 0 bases and J by 0 bases; unmatched bases: 4. For the CDR3, the DNA is TGTGCCAGCAGCCAAGATGGGGGGACAGGGGGCTCCTACGAGCAGTACTTC. Its translation: CASSQDGGTGGSYEQYF.